The 24 T cell receptor beta chains below were found in one sample sequenced in a study of cytomegalovirus exposure and HLA in healthy donors. Researchers ran the PCR with 60 Vbeta and 13 Jbeta primers. Generated by immunoSEQ multiplex PCR, the TCRdb table keeps only in-frame clones and is missing some. The table includes under 150,000 clones, roughly 80% detected once. The sample was PBMCs. These TCRs come from a boy aged 10-17 years in good health and CMV-seronegative.

J is TRBJ2-3 and V is TRBV5-1; TRBD2 matches at 9 bases. V lost 5 bases and J lost 4; bases outside the gene matches: 5. Germline CDR1 and CDR2: SGHRS and YFSETQ. There are 14 residues in the CDR3. Here the CDR3 DNA reads TGCGCCAGCAGTCATAGCGGGAGTTCAGATACGCAGTATTTT. Protein sequence: CASSHSGSSDTQYF.

The chain links TRBV30 to TRBJ2-5; TRBD1 aligns across 9 bases. Trimming at V came to 2 bases and at J to 11 bases, leaving 15 bases not matched to a gene. This CDR3 comprises 15 residues. The V gene's germline CDR1 is GTSNPN and CDR2 SVGIG (reference sequence). The CDR3 is CAWSRGQGTSKEQYF. As DNA, the CDR3 is TGTGCCTGGAGTCGCGGACAGGGGACCTCTAAAGAGCAGTACTTC.

The V gene is TRBV25-1, the J gene TRBJ2-4, with a possible D match to TRBD2 (7 bases). The germline V gene encodes CDR1 MGHDK and CDR2 SYGVNS. V lost 0 bases and J 4 bases, leaving 13 bases between the germline ends. This CDR3 region has 16 residues. The CDR3 nucleotides read TGTGCCAGCAGTGAATACGGAGGGGGGGGTAAAAACATTCAGTACTTC. Its protein is CASSEYGGGGKNIQYF.

This chain joins TRBV15 and TRBJ1-2, with TRBD1 identical over 11 bases. Trimming at V came to 5 bases and at J to 3 bases, leaving 5 bases not matched to a gene. Germline CDR1 LNHNV, CDR2 YYDKDF (reference sequence). The CDR3 runs to 15 residues. The CDR3 DNA reads as TGTGCCACCAGCGGACGGACAGGGGGCGACTATGGCTACACCTTC. This encodes CATSGRTGGDYGYTF.

This clone occurred once. The V call is TRBV28, the J call TRBJ2-7; D gene uncertain. The CDR3 contains 13 residues. The V gene lost 5 bases and the J gene lost 2 bases, with 10 bases spanning the gap. Germline assignment: CDR1 MDHEN and CDR2 SYDVKM. The CDR3 region is CASSRRQTYEQYF. Here the CDR3 DNA reads TGTGCCAGCAGTCGAAGACAAACCTACGAGCAGTACTTC.

The V and J genes are TRBV9 and TRBJ2-2; TRBD1 matches at 8 bases. This CDR3 is built from 15 residues. Trimming at V came to 5 bases and at J to 4 bases, leaving 7 bases not matched to a gene. Germline CDR1 is SGDLS and CDR2 is YYNGEE. CDR3: CASSPRGRGTGELFF. In DNA form, the CDR3 reads TGTGCCAGCAGTCCCAGGGGGCGCGGCACCGGGGAGCTGTTTTTT.

In this sample, this clone turned up a few times. J is TRBJ2-5 and V is TRBV6-1; no reliable D call. Germline lookup yields CDR1 MNHNS and CDR2 SASEGT. The length of the CDR3 is 12 residues. Trimming took off 8 bases at V and 2 bases at J, with 9 bases between the two ends. As DNA, the CDR3 is TGTGCCAGCCCTGACTGGCAAGAGACCCAGTACTTC. Translated, it gives CASPDWQETQYF.

This rearrangement joins TRBV7-8 to TRBJ1-2, with 7 bases lining up with TRBD1. Germline CDR1 SGHVS, CDR2 FQNEAQ. This CDR3 contains 14 residues. The V segment lost 5 bases and the J segment 2 bases; nucleotides outside the gene matches: 5. In DNA, the CDR3 is TGTGCCAGCAGCGTCAGACAGGGCAACTATGGCTACACCTTC. It codes for CASSVRQGNYGYTF.

This chain links TRBV5-6 with TRBJ2-5; 8 positions agree with TRBD1. The CDR3 is made up of 15 amino acids. CDR1 is SGHDT and CDR2 is YYEEEE in the germline V gene. V shed 2 bases and J 4 bases; nucleotides not matched to a gene: 7. The DNA of the CDR3 is TGTGCCAGCAGCTTCGGACAGGGTTCGACAGAGACCCAGTACTTC. Translated, it gives CASSFGQGSTETQYF.

The chain uses TRBV9 and TRBJ2-2, with a tentative D call TRBD2 (5 bases). Trimming took 0 bases from V and 3 from J, leaving 12 bases between them. Per germline, CDR1 SGDLS and CDR2 YYNGEE. The CDR3 contains 16 residues. CDR3 loop: CASSVGVGVDTGELFF. For the CDR3, the DNA is TGTGCCAGCAGCGTAGGGGTGGGAGTGGACACCGGGGAGCTGTTTTTT.

The chain carries TRBV10-3 and TRBJ1-5; D is undetermined. Between the trimmed V and J ends, which lost 2 bases and 0 bases, there was a span of 11 bases. Germline assignment: CDR1 ENHRY and CDR2 SYGVKD. The CDR3 has 16 residues. CDR3: CAISEGQQYSNQPQHF. Written as DNA, the CDR3 is TGTGCCATCAGTGAGGGGCAGCAATATAGCAATCAGCCCCAGCATTTT.

The V gene is TRBV6-5, the J gene TRBJ2-3; 13 bases agree with TRBD2. The CDR3 covers 15 residues. Losses at the gene ends were 5 bases for V and 7 bases for J; bases not matched to a gene: 6. Per the germline V gene, CDR1 is MNHEY and CDR2 is SVGAGI. The CDR3 loop is CASSRTSGSSNTQYF. CDR3 nucleotide sequence: TGTGCCAGCAGTCGGACTAGCGGGAGTTCGAATACGCAGTATTTT.

The rearrangement links TRBV25-1 to TRBJ1-3; the D is unclear. Germline V CDR1 and CDR2: MGHDK, SYGVNS. V shed 8 bases and J shed 3 bases, with 8 bases lying between them. The CDR3 covers 12 residues. CDR3 nucleotide sequence: TGTGCCAGCCAGGAGGATGGAAACACCATATATTTT. This codes for CASQEDGNTIYF.

This clone was picked up a small number of times. The V and J genes are TRBV30 and TRBJ2-7, with D possibly TRBD1 on 6 matching bases. The germline V gene has CDR1 GTSNPN and CDR2 SVGIG (reference sequence). Trimming cost V 0 bases and J 7 bases, with 16 bases left between them. This CDR3 spans 14 amino acids. The CDR3 loop is CAWSVGQTKKEQYF. In DNA, the CDR3 is TGTGCCTGGAGTGTAGGACAGACCAAGAAGGAGCAGTACTTC.

The V call is TRBV5-1, the J call TRBJ1-3; D gene unclear. CDR1 is SGHRS, CDR2 YFSETQ, per germline. The length of the CDR3 is 14 residues. Trimming stripped 4 bases from V and 0 bases from J, with 8 bases between. As DNA, the CDR3 is TGCGCCAGCAGCGGTCGGGGCTCTGGAAACACCATATATTTT. This translates into CASSGRGSGNTIYF.

The V gene is TRBV27, the J gene TRBJ2-1; TRBD2 aligns across 11 bases. The CDR3 spans 14 residues. The germline V gene encodes CDR1 MNHEY and CDR2 SMNVEV (reference sequence). Trimming at V came to 6 bases and at J to 7 bases, leaving 5 bases not matched to a gene. CDR3 in amino acids: CASSRLAGWNEQFF. The CDR3 nucleotides read TGTGCCAGCAGCCGACTAGCGGGGTGGAATGAGCAGTTCTTC.

The rearrangement joins TRBV20-1 to TRBJ2-5; D unresolved. Between the trimmed V and J ends, which lost 7 bases and 1 base, there was a span of 4 bases. CDR3 length: 10 amino acids. Germline assignment: CDR1 DFQATT and CDR2 SNEGSKA (reference sequence). The CDR3 protein is CSGAQETQYF. CDR3 DNA: TGCAGTGGAGCCCAAGAGACCCAGTACTTC.

This sequence joins TRBV5-4 and TRBJ1-5; TRBD1 agrees at 9 bases. V lost 9 bases and J lost 0; bases outside the gene matches: 7. Germline V CDR1 and CDR2: SGHNT, YYREEE (reference sequence). The CDR3 totals 15 residues. CDR3 residues: CATGTGPSSNQPQHF. CDR3 in DNA: TGTGCCACCGGGACAGGGCCGTCTAGCAATCAGCCCCAGCATTTT.

J is TRBJ1-2 and V is TRBV27, with no clear D. This CDR3 is built from 15 residues. The V gene lost 4 bases and the J gene lost 1 base, with 13 bases spanning the gap. Germline V gives CDR1 MNHEY, CDR2 SMNVEV (reference sequence). The CDR3 protein is CASSSTAYLNYGYTF. The DNA for the CDR3 is TGTGCCAGCAGTTCCACAGCTTACCTTAACTATGGCTACACCTTC.

The chain links TRBV7-9 to TRBJ2-1, with 8 nucleotides matching TRBD2. V trimming: 6 bases; J trimming: 6 bases; junction bases outside the gene matches: 7. Germline CDR1 is SEHNR and CDR2 is FQNEAQ (reference sequence). This CDR3 comprises 14 residues. The CDR3 DNA follows: TGTGCCAGCAGTTCCCCCGGGACTAGCAATGAGCAGTTCTTC. Translation gives CASSSPGTSNEQFF.

The rearrangement uses TRBV6-5 and TRBJ2-5, with 7 bases matching TRBD2. The J call is uncertain, as TRBJ2-7 better fits the DNA end. This CDR3 is built from 12 residues. CDR1 MNHEY and CDR2 SVGAGI come from the germline V gene. Written as DNA, the CDR3 is TGTGCCAGCAGCCGTACTAGCGCCGAGCAGTACTTC. Translating gives CASSRTSAEQYF.

The gene calls are TRBV30 and TRBJ1-4, with D hard to call. Germline-derived CDR1 and CDR2 are GTSNPN and SVGIG (reference sequence). This CDR3 is 13 amino acids long. The V gene lost 3 bases and the J gene lost 6 bases, with 11 bases spanning the gap. The CDR3 is CAWRRAAHEKLFF. In DNA form, the CDR3 reads TGTGCCTGGAGGAGAGCGGCGCATGAAAAACTGTTTTTT.

The chain combines TRBV2 with TRBJ2-7, with 10 bases identical to TRBD2. CDR1 SNHLY and CDR2 FYNNEI come from the germline V gene. The CDR3 runs 16 residues. V was pared by 4 bases and J by 1 base, with 7 bases of the junction left unmatched. The CDR3 loop reads CASSAGTSGNSYEQYF. As DNA, the CDR3 is TGTGCCAGCAGTGCCGGTACTAGCGGGAATTCCTACGAGCAGTACTTC.

V gene TRBV6-5 combines with J gene TRBJ2-2; 9 nucleotides align to TRBD2. Germline CDR1 MNHEY, CDR2 SVGAGI. Losses at the gene ends were 5 bases for V and 2 bases for J; bases not matched to a gene: 3. This CDR3 spans 15 amino acids. This CDR3 reads CASSRLAGNTGELFF. The DNA for the CDR3 is TGTGCCAGCAGTCGCCTAGCGGGAAACACCGGGGAGCTGTTTTTT.